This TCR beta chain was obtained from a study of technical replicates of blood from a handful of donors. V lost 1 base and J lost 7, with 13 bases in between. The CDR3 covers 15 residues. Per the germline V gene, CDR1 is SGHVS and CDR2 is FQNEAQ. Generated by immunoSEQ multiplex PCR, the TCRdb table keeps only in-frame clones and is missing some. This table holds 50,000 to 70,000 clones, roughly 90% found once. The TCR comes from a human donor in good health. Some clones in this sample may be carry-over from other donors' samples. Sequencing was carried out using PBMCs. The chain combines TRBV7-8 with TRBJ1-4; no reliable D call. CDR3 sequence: CASSLDPVRGEKLFF. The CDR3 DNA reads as TGTGCCAGCAGCTTAGATCCCGTACGGGGTGAAAAACTGTTTTTT.